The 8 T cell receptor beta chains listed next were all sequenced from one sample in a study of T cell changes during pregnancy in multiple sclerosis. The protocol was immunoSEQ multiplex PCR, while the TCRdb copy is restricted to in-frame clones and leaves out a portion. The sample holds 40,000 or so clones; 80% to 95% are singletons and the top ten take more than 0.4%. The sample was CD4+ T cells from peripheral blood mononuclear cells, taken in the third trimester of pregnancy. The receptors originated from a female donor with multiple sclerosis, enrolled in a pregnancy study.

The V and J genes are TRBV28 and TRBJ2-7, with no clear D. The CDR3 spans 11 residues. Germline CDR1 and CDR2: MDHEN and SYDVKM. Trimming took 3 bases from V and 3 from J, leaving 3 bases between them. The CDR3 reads CASSLYYEQYF. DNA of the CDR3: TGTGCCAGCAGTTTGTACTACGAGCAGTACTTC.

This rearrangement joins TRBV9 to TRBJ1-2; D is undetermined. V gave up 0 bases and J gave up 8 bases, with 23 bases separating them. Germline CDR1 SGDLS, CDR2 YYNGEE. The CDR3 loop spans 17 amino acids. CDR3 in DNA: TGTGCCAGCAGCGTAGACCACACCCCGGACGGGGTGAAGGGCTACACCTTC. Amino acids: CASSVDHTPDGVKGYTF.

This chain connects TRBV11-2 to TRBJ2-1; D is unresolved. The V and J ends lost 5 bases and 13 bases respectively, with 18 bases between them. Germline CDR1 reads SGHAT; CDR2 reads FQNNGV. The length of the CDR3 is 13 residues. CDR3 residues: CASSPPPPSLQFF. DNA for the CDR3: TGTGCCAGCAGCCCCCCCCCACCATCCCTACAGTTCTTC.

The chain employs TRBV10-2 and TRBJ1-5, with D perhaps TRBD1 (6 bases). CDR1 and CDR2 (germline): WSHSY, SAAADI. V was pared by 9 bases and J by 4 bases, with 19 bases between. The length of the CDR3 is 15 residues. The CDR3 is CASGEIGGANQPQHF. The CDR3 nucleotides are TGCGCCAGTGGTGAGATAGGGGGGGCTAATCAGCCCCAGCATTTT.

CDR3 sequence reads: CASSQERRAGGYTF. The CDR3 nucleotides are TGTGCCAGCAGCCAAGAGAGGCGGGCGGGTGGCTACACCTTC. The rearrangement uses TRBV4-2 and TRBJ1-2; D gene unclear. Trimming removed 0 bases at V and 7 bases at J, with 12 bases between. Germline V gives CDR1 LGHNA, CDR2 YNFKEQ. The CDR3 runs to 14 residues.

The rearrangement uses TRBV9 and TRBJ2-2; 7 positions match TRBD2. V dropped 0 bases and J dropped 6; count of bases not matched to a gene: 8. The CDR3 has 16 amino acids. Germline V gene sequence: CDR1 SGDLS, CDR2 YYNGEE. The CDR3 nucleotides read TGTGCCAGCAGCGTAGTGTCGGGGGGTTCAGCCGGGGAGCTGTTTTTT. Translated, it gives CASSVVSGGSAGELFF.

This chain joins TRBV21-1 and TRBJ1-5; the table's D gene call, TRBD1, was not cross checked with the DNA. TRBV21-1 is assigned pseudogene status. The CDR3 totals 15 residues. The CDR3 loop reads CASSKGTGGLQPQHF. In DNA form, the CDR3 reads TGTGCCAGCAGCAAGGGGACAGGGGGCTTGCAGCCCCAGCATTTT.

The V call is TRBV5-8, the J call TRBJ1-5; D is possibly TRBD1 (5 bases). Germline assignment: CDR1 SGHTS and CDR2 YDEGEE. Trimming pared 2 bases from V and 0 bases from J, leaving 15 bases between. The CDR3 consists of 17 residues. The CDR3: CASSFLAGQSSNQPQHF. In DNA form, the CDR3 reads TGTGCCAGCAGCTTCCTCGCGGGGCAGAGTAGCAATCAGCCCCAGCATTTT.